This T cell receptor (beta chain) was profiled in a study of T cell repertoires in cytomegalovirus infection. V lost 5 bases and J 5 bases, leaving 15 bases between the germline ends. Germline assignment: CDR1 LNHNV and CDR2 YYDKDF (reference sequence). The CDR3 totals 15 residues. One entry per CDR3 protein, called by TCRdb with MiXCR from the reads. The sample lists 200,000 or so distinct CDR3 sequences; around 35% were seen once. Remarks on this clonotype: Antigen unknown.

This specimen was CD8+ T cells from cultured PBMCs, taken from culture after CMV antigen stimulation. The source is a human donor in good health (CMV status not recorded). Some clones in this sample may be carry-over from other donors' samples. The V and J genes are TRBV15 and TRBJ1-4; D is perhaps TRBD1 (6 bases). This chain's CDR3 is CATSRTQGRNEKLFF. CDR3 nucleotide sequence: TGTGCCACCAGCCGAACCCAGGGGAGGAATGAAAAACTGTTTTTT. The whole variable domain, filled in from reference TRBV15 and TRBJ1-4, reads DAMVIQNPRYQVTQFGKPVTLSCSQTLNHNVMYWYQQKSSQAPKLLFHYYDKDFNNEADTPDNFQSRRPNTSFCFLDIRSPGLGDTAMYLCATSRTQGRNEKLFFGSGTQLSVL.